Listed here is a single T cell receptor (beta chain). This entry comes from a study of blood T cell repertoires in COVID-19. Overall study: Sites across the United States, Italy and Spain contributed samples from acute and convalescent COVID-19.

In the source study's methods: The assay estimated nucleated cells by amplifying reference gene primers. Data came from immunoSEQ multiplex PCR; TCRdb stores just in-frame clones and leaves some out. From that table come the V and J calls and clone size; the DNA was used to work out D and trimming. The data hold nearly 250,000 clones, with around nine tenths observed a single time. The V gene's germline CDR1 is SGDLS and CDR2 YYNGEE. V lost 0 bases and J lost 3; bases outside the gene matches: 4. CDR3 length: 15 amino acids. This chain uses TRBV9 with TRBJ2-7; TRBD1 matches 9 bases. Specimen: peripheral blood. The receptor was derived from a woman aged 60-75 years who had recovered from COVID-19. This CDR3 reads CASSVEGQGYYEQYF. CDR3 coding DNA: TGTGCCAGCAGCGTAGAGGGACAGGGATACTACGAGCAGTACTTC. Full variable domain (remainder filled in from reference TRBV9 and TRBJ2-7): DSGVTQTPKHLITATGQRVTLRCSPRSGDLSVYWYQQSLDQGLQFLIQYYNGEERAKGNILERFSAQQFPDLHSELNLSSLELGDSALYFCASSVEGQGYYEQYFGPGTRLTVT.